The 13 T cell receptor beta chains presented below share a single source sample, sequenced in a study of T cells after yellow fever vaccination. TCRdb re-analysed the 5' RACE reads in MiXCR, keeping a single row per CDR3 protein. Among approximately 160,000 distinct CDR3 sequences listed, approximately 10% were seen once. The starting material was CD8+ T cells sorted from PBMCs, obtained 45 days after the yellow fever booster vaccination. Source of these receptors: a man between 18 and 29 years old who received the YFV17D yellow fever vaccine.

In this sample, this clonotype turned up a few times. This rearrangement joins TRBV7-2 to TRBJ2-3; D is uncertain. Trimming shortened V by 0 bases and J by 0 bases, and 7 bases separated the two germline ends. The CDR3 runs to 15 residues. Per germline, CDR1 SGHTA and CDR2 FQGNSA. CDR3 region: CASSLAPSSTDTQYF. The CDR3 DNA reads as TGTGCCAGCAGCTTAGCGCCGTCGAGCACAGATACGCAGTATTTT.

The chain has TRBV20-1 and TRBJ2-3, with TRBD2 identical over 9 bases. The CDR3 has 16 amino acids. From germline, CDR1 is DFQATT and CDR2 SNEGSKA (reference sequence). V gave up 0 bases and J gave up 0 bases; unmatched junction bases: 4. CDR3 protein: CSARDSSGVSTDTQYF. CDR3 coding DNA: TGCAGTGCTAGAGACTCTAGCGGGGTGAGCACAGATACGCAGTATTTT.

This clonotype was counted between two and nine times. The chain couples TRBV6-2 or TRBV6-3 to TRBJ1-5, with D possibly TRBD1 on 5 matching bases. Germline CDR1 reads MNHEY; CDR2 reads SVGEGT. CDR3 length: 15 residues. The germline V and J ends were trimmed by 0 bases and 5 bases, with 11 bases remaining between them. CDR3 loop: CASSYSLGPYQPQHF. CDR3 sequence (DNA): TGTGCCAGCAGTTACTCTCTGGGACCCTATCAGCCCCAGCATTTT.

This clonotype was found a few times. For the CDR3, the DNA is TGTGCCAGCAGCCACCCCCTAGCGGGGGGGCCGCAGACCCAGTACTTC. Translated, it gives CASSHPLAGGPQTQYF. The rearrangement uses TRBV9 and TRBJ2-5; TRBD2 aligns across 12 bases. CDR3 length equals 16 residues. Per germline, CDR1 SGDLS and CDR2 YYNGEE. The junction had 10 bases not matched to a gene; V was cut back by 4 bases and J by 6 bases.

The chain recombines TRBV4-2 with TRBJ2-3; 8 nucleotides line up with TRBD2. V trimming: 0 bases; J trimming: 0 bases; junction bases outside the gene matches: 5. The germline CDR1 and CDR2 sequences are LGHNA and YNFKEQ. CDR3 size: 17 residues. CDR3 nucleotide sequence: TGTGCCAGCAGCCAAGATGTAGCGGGGACCAGCACAGATACGCAGTATTTT. Amino acid sequence: CASSQDVAGTSTDTQYF.

The chain employs TRBV9 and TRBJ1-5, with D possibly being TRBD1 (5 bases). Deletions cut 3 bases from V and 3 bases from J, with 13 bases between. The CDR3 consists of 15 residues. Germline V CDR1 and CDR2: SGDLS, YYNGEE. CDR3 coding DNA: TGTGCCAGCAGCGAACAGGACGGAAACAATCAGCCCCAGCATTTT. Encoded protein: CASSEQDGNNQPQHF.

The chain employs TRBV7-8 and TRBJ2-7; perhaps TRBD2 as D (5 bases). This CDR3 contains 16 residues. Trimming removed 1 base from V and 6 bases from J, with 19 bases in between. Germline CDR1 reads SGHVS; CDR2 reads FQNEAQ. DNA for the CDR3: TGTGCCAGCAGCTTAGGTGTCGGGGTTTCGAACAGCGAGCAGTACTTC. Protein: CASSLGVGVSNSEQYF.

The genes are TRBV5-1 and TRBJ1-1; possible D gene TRBD1, 5 bases. V lost 1 base and J lost 4, with 14 bases in between. Germline V gene data show CDR1 as SGHRS and CDR2 as YFSETQ. The CDR3 is 15 amino acids. CDR3 residues: CASSLTSGSGTEAFF. The CDR3 nucleotides read TGCGCCAGCAGCTTGACCTCAGGGTCTGGCACTGAAGCTTTCTTT. The full variable domain, its missing parts supplied by reference TRBV5-1 and TRBJ1-1, is KAGVTQTPRYLIKTRGQQVTLSCSPISGHRSVSWYQQTPGQGLQFLFEYFSETQRNKGNFPGRFSGRQFSNSRSEMNVSTLELGDSALYLCASSLTSGSGTEAFFGQGTRLTVV.

The chain links TRBV6-2 or TRBV6-3 to TRBJ1-4, with 12 bases aligning to TRBD1. The J segment lost 5 bases and the V segment lost 0 bases, leaving 7 bases of the junction unmatched. Germline V CDR1 and CDR2: MNHEY, SVGEGT. This CDR3 is 18 amino acids long. Here the CDR3 DNA reads TGTGCCAGCAGTTACTCGCCGGGACAGGGGGCAGTCAATGAAAAACTGTTTTTT. This encodes CASSYSPGQGAVNEKLFF.

The rearrangement uses TRBV7-9 and TRBJ1-1, with D uncertain. Trimming shortened V by 1 base and J by 1 base, and 16 bases separated the two germline ends. CDR1 and CDR2 (germline): SEHNR, FQNEAQ (reference sequence). The CDR3 has 17 amino acids. CDR3 bases: TGTGCCAGCAGCTTAGTCCCCGGGCCGGCCTCGAACACTGAAGCTTTCTTT. This codes for CASSLVPGPASNTEAFF.

This chain links TRBV5-6 with TRBJ2-7; 7 bases are a match to TRBD2. V gave up 3 bases and J gave up 3 bases; unmatched junction bases: 9. The CDR3 has 15 residues. In germline, CDR1 is SGHDT, CDR2 YYEEEE. Here the CDR3 reads CASSWFAGGGYEQYV. CDR3 DNA: TGTGCCAGCAGCTGGTTTGCTGGCGGGGGCTACGAGCAGTACGTC.

V is TRBV12-3 or TRBV12-4 and J is TRBJ1-6, with 8 bases that match TRBD1. This CDR3 is built from 15 residues. With 5 bases clipped from V and 8 bases from J, the junction kept 8 bases outside the gene matches. The CDR3 nucleotides read TGTGCCAGCAGTCTCACGACAGGGGAGTATTCACCCCTCCACTTT. Protein: CASSLTTGEYSPLHF.

V and J are TRBV6-5 and TRBJ2-2; 7 nucleotides align to TRBD2. Germline values: CDR1 MNHEY, CDR2 SVGAGI. The J segment lost 1 base and the V segment lost 2 bases, leaving 4 bases of the junction unmatched. CDR3 length: 16 residues. The CDR3 DNA follows: TGTGCCAGCAGTTACGTCCCGGGGGGGAACACCGGGGAGCTGTTTTTT. Protein product: CASSYVPGGNTGELFF.